These T cell receptor beta chains were read from a single sample in a study of blood T cell repertoires in COVID-19. Only in-frame clones appear in the TCRdb table, and some are missing; sequencing was by immunoSEQ multiplex PCR. The data show 190,000 or so clones, roughly 92% seen once. The sample was peripheral blood. The receptors were gathered from a man aged 25 to 45 with COVID-19, enrolled during active disease. CDR3s include the opening cysteine and the closing phenylalanine or tryptophan. Fields, in order: clone size, V gene, D gene, J gene, CDR3 DNA, CDR3 protein. The D gene is left open where the match is weak. A clone size is listed for some rows: how often the clone was seen (once, few, many), or a class if it is expanded.

clone size: .
V gene: TRBV7-9
D gene: .
J gene: TRBJ1-6
CDR3 DNA: TGTGCCAGCAGCATGGGACTGCATAATTCACCCCTCCACTTT
CDR3 protein: CASSMGLHNSPLHF

clone size: .
V gene: TRBV5-6
D gene: .
J gene: TRBJ1-3
CDR3 DNA: TGTGCCAGCAGCCTGGATGGGGGCAGACACACCATATATTTT
CDR3 protein: CASSLDGGRHTIYF

clone size: .
V gene: TRBV5-1
D gene: .
J gene: TRBJ1-2
CDR3 DNA: TGCGCCAGCAGCTTGACCGGGGGGGTTAACTATGGCTACACCTTC
CDR3 protein: CASSLTGGVNYGYTF

clone size: .
V gene: TRBV7-3
D gene: TRBD2
J gene: TRBJ2-1
CDR3 DNA: TGTGCCAGCAGCTCCTTCATAGTTCGCGGGGGGGCCAACAATGAGCAGTTCTTC
CDR3 protein: CASSSFIVRGGANNEQFF

clone size: .
V gene: TRBV6-4
D gene: TRBD2
J gene: TRBJ2-3
CDR3 DNA: TGTGCCAGCAGTGTAAGCGGGGGGGACACAGATACGCAGTATTTT
CDR3 protein: CASSVSGGDTDTQYF

clone size: .
V gene: TRBV7-9
D gene: .
J gene: TRBJ1-3
CDR3 DNA: TGTGCCAGCAGCTTAGGTAGCCGAACCACGACCATATATTTT
CDR3 protein: CASSLGSRTTTIYF

clone size: .
V gene: TRBV5-1
D gene: .
J gene: TRBJ1-1
CDR3 DNA: TGCGCCAGCAGCGAGGGACTACCTGTGAACACTGAAGCTTTCTTT
CDR3 protein: CASSEGLPVNTEAFF

clone size: once
V gene: TRBV10-1
D gene: TRBD1
J gene: TRBJ1-4
CDR3 DNA: TGCGCCAGCAGTGAGTCGATCGGGACAGTTGAAAAACTGTTTTTT
CDR3 protein: CASSESIGTVEKLFF

clone size: .
V gene: TRBV7-9
D gene: TRBD1
J gene: TRBJ1-2
CDR3 DNA: TGTGCCAGCAGTACCGACAGGGGACTACTCTATGGCTACACCTTC
CDR3 protein: CASSTDRGLLYGYTF

clone size: .
V gene: TRBV13
D gene: .
J gene: TRBJ1-2
CDR3 DNA: TGTGCCAGCAGCTTAGGGGGGAGAGCCTATGGCTACACCTTC
CDR3 protein: CASSLGGRAYGYTF

clone size: .
V gene: TRBV12-2
D gene: .
J gene: TRBJ1-5
CDR3 DNA: TGTGCAAGTCGCCCCCCGGGGGTCGCGCCGATCAATCAGCCCCAGCATTTT
CDR3 protein: CASRPPGVAPINQPQHF

clone size: .
V gene: TRBV7-3
D gene: .
J gene: TRBJ2-2
CDR3 DNA: TGTGCCAGCAGCTTATCATTCCCCCCACGGACCGGGGAGCTGTTTTTT
CDR3 protein: CASSLSFPPRTGELFF

clone size: .
V gene: TRBV5-1
D gene: TRBD1
J gene: TRBJ2-7
CDR3 DNA: TGCGCCAGCAGCCCGCGGGACAGGGGTAGATACGAGCAGTACTTC
CDR3 protein: CASSPRDRGRYEQYF

clone size: .
V gene: TRBV6-5
D gene: TRBD1
J gene: TRBJ1-2
CDR3 DNA: TGTGCCAGCAGTTTCGGACAGGCCCCCTATGGCTACACCTTC
CDR3 protein: CASSFGQAPYGYTF

clone size: .
V gene: TRBV5-4
D gene: .
J gene: TRBJ1-6
CDR3 DNA: TGTGCCAGCAGCTCACAGAGCTCCTATAATTCACCCCTCCACTTT
CDR3 protein: CASSSQSSYNSPLHF

clone size: .
V gene: TRBV5-1
D gene: TRBD2
J gene: TRBJ2-2
CDR3 DNA: TGCGCCAGCAGCTTAGAGCGGGGGCACACCGGGGAGCTGTTTTTT
CDR3 protein: CASSLERGHTGELFF

clone size: .
V gene: TRBV2
D gene: TRBD2
J gene: TRBJ2-1
CDR3 DNA: TGTGCCAGCAGCCGACTAGCGGGGGGGCCATCTGAGCAGTTCTTC
CDR3 protein: CASSRLAGGPSEQFF

clone size: .
V gene: TRBV5-4
D gene: .
J gene: TRBJ1-2
CDR3 DNA: TGTGCCAGCAGCCCGTGGTCGGTGGACTATGGCTACACCTTC
CDR3 protein: CASSPWSVDYGYTF